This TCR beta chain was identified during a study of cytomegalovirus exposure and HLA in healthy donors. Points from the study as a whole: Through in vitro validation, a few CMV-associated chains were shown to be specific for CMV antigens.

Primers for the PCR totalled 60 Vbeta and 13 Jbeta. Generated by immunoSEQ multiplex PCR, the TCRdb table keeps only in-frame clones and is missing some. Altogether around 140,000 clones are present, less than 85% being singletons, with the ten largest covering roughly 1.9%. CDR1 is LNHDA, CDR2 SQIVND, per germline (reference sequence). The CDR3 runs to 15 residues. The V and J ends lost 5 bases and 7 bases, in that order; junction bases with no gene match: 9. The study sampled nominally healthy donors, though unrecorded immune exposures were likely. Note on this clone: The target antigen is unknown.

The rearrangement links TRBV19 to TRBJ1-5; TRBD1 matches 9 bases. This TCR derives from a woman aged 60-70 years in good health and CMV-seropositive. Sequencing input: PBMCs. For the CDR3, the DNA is TGTGCCAGTAGTGAACAGGGGGCGCGTCAGCAGCCCCAGCATTTT. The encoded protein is CASSEQGARQQPQHF.